This T cell receptor (beta chain) was recorded in a study of OX40 agonist ivuxolimab in advanced cancers. For the study at large: Given to patients was ivuxolimab, an agonistic anti-OX40 (CD134) antibody. The dose-escalation cohort was roughly 84% male, with a mean age of approximately 62 years, ranging roughly 23 to 79. Eligibility admitted prior anti-PD-1, anti-PD-L1 or anti-CTLA-4 therapy; approximately 40% had some.

This table comes from immunoSEQ multiplex PCR, and its TCRdb copy is limited to in-frame clones, with some not included. The sample yields about 67,000 clones, 90% to 95% seen once. CDR1 is SGHNT and CDR2 is YENEEA in the germline V gene. Trimming pared 0 bases from V and 1 base from J, leaving 6 bases between. The CDR3 has 14 amino acids. V gene TRBV11-3 combines with J gene TRBJ1-1; D is perhaps TRBD1 (6 bases). This specimen consisted of CD4+ or CD8+ T cells sorted from blood, obtained in a trial of the OX40 agonist ivuxolimab. This sequence was found in an adult with an advanced solid tumor such as melanoma, head and neck, liver or kidney cancer. The CDR3 nucleotides read TGTGCCAGCAGCTTAGAGGGACAGAACACTGAAGCTTTCTTT. This codes for CASSLEGQNTEAFF.